The 10 T cell receptor beta chains below come from one sample, sequenced in a study of cytomegalovirus exposure and HLA in healthy donors. Primers included in the PCR were 60 Vbeta and 13 Jbeta primers. Repertoires were generated with immunoSEQ multiplex PCR, while TCRdb's copy carries only in-frame clones and drops some. The table lists 180,000 or so clones, 80% to 90% of them singletons, with about 9.3% in the top ten. The sequencing input was PBMCs. All receptors come from a man in his late teens or twenties in good health and CMV-seropositive.

This clone has more than one count but fewer than ten. V and J are TRBV5-6 and TRBJ1-4, with 7 nucleotides matching TRBD1. Germline CDR1 is SGHDT and CDR2 is YYEEEE. The CDR3 length is 13 residues. J was trimmed by 8 bases and V by 1 base; bases with no gene match: 2. CDR3 amino acids: CASSLSTGEKLFF. In DNA, the CDR3 is TGTGCCAGCAGCTTGTCGACAGGGGAAAAACTGTTTTTT.

The chain joins TRBV19 to TRBJ2-3, with 9 bases fitting TRBD2. Germline V gene data show CDR1 as LNHDA and CDR2 as SQIVND (reference sequence). Trimming cost V 3 bases and J 2 bases; bases outside gene matches: 9. The CDR3 extends over 17 amino acids. CDR3 in DNA: TGTGCCAGTAGTATGCGAGTAGCGGGGGTGAACACAGATACGCAGTATTTT. Translation: CASSMRVAGVNTDTQYF.

This clone has just one count. The chain uses TRBV7-9 and TRBJ2-7; 7 nucleotides match TRBD1. The CDR3 is 16 amino acids. The V gene's germline CDR1 is SEHNR and CDR2 FQNEAQ (reference sequence). V was pared by 5 bases and J by 4 bases, with 14 bases of the junction left unmatched. For the CDR3, the DNA is TGTGCCAGCAGCCCGCGGATGGGAACAGGGGTTTACGAGCAGTACTTC. Its protein is CASSPRMGTGVYEQYF. Looking up the rest from reference TRBV7-9 and TRBJ2-7 gives the full variable domain: DTGVSQNPRHKITKRGQNVTFRCDPISEHNRLYWYRQTLGQGPEFLTYFQNEAQLEKSRLLSDRFSAERPKGSFSTLEIQRTEQGDSAMYLCASSPRMGTGVYEQYFGPGTRLTVT.

J is TRBJ2-7 and V is TRBV7-2, with 7 bases lining up with TRBD1. V gave up 6 bases and J gave up 4 bases; unmatched junction bases: 3. The CDR3 is 12 amino acids. CDR1 SGHTA and CDR2 FQGNSA come from the germline V gene. The CDR3 DNA reads TGTGCCAGCAGTCGACAGGGATACGAGCAGTACTTC. Its protein product is CASSRQGYEQYF. Supplemented by reference TRBV7-2 and TRBJ2-7, the full variable domain reads GAGVSQSPSNKVTEKGKDVELRCDPISGHTALYWYRQSLGQGLEFLIYFQGNSAPDKSGLPSDRFSAERTGGSVSTLTIQRTQQEDSAVYLCASSRQGYEQYFGPGTRLTVT.

V gene TRBV4-1 combines with J gene TRBJ2-7; TRBD1 matches at 8 bases. In germline, CDR1 is MGHRA, CDR2 YSYEKL. The CDR3 contains 15 residues. V dropped 5 bases and J dropped 3; count of bases not matched to a gene: 9. CDR3 loop: CASSSPGTGDYEQYF. CDR3 nucleotide sequence: TGCGCCAGCAGCTCACCCGGGACAGGAGACTACGAGCAGTACTTC.

The chain couples TRBV5-1 to TRBJ2-1; D not certain. This CDR3 is built from 14 residues. V lost 0 bases and J 2 bases, leaving 6 bases between the germline ends. The germline V gene has CDR1 SGHRS and CDR2 YFSETQ. As DNA, the CDR3 is TGCGCCAGCAGCTTGGCGCTAGCCTACAATGAGCAGTTCTTC. Its protein is CASSLALAYNEQFF.

The rearrangement uses TRBV18 and TRBJ1-2; maybe TRBD1 (5 bases). The V gene lost 3 bases and the J gene lost 3 bases, with 8 bases spanning the gap. CDR1 is KGHSH, CDR2 LQKENI, per germline. This CDR3 is built from 13 residues. CDR3 in DNA: TGTGCCAGCTCACCCGACAGTTACTATGGCTACACCTTC. It is translated as CASSPDSYYGYTF.

This chain connects TRBV6-1 to TRBJ2-7; D might be TRBD1 (5 bases). CDR1 and CDR2 from the germline V gene are MNHNS and SASEGT. The CDR3 sequence is 11 residues long. Trimming removed 2 bases at V and 6 bases at J, with 5 bases between. CDR3 region: CASSERGEQYF. CDR3 sequence (DNA): TGTGCCAGCAGTGAAAGGGGCGAGCAGTACTTC.

This clone was counted a single time. The chain recombines TRBV7-2 with TRBJ2-7; TRBD2 matches 10 bases. V was pared by 5 bases and J by 7 bases, with 11 bases of the junction left unmatched. CDR1 SGHTA and CDR2 FQGNSA come from the germline V gene. This CDR3 has 15 residues. The CDR3 DNA is TGTGCCAGCAGCGGGAAGCGGGGGGGGCTGGGAGAGCAGTACTTC. Translating gives CASSGKRGGLGEQYF.

The rearrangement uses TRBV7-2 and TRBJ2-7; unclear D gene. V was cut by 1 base and J by 7 bases, with 11 bases left in between. Per the germline V gene, CDR1 is SGHTA and CDR2 is FQGNSA. This CDR3 has 13 amino acids. The DNA for the CDR3 is TGTGCCAGCAGCTTAGTACGCGGTTGGGAGCAGTACTTC. This gives the protein CASSLVRGWEQYF.